This is a list of T cell receptor beta chains from one sample in a study of T cells in Graves' hyperthyroidism and ophthalmopathy. A single record per CDR3 protein comes from TCRdb applying MiXCR to the multiplex PCR reads. The table lists under 350,000 distinct CDR3 sequences, around 20% of them singletons, with around half in the top ten. The material sequenced was blood. These receptor sequences come from a woman aged 50 to 65 with Graves' hyperthyroidism. The CDR3 runs from the conserved cysteine through the conserved F or W. D genes are given only for firm matches. Rows give clone size only sometimes, using once, few, many, or a class for an expanded clone.

d_call: NA; v_call: TRBV6-1; clone_size: few; j_call: TRBJ1-2; cdr3_nt: TGTGCCAGCAGGCCAAACCCGGGACGCACCGACGGCGGGAATGGCTACACCTTC; cdr3_aa: CASRPNPGRTDGGNGYTF
d_call: TRBD2; v_call: TRBV7-9; clone_size: many; j_call: TRBJ2-5; cdr3_nt: TGTGCCAGCAGCTTATTAGCGGGGGTCCAAGAGACCCAGTACTTC; cdr3_aa: CASSLLAGVQETQYF
d_call: TRBD2; v_call: TRBV27; clone_size: NA; j_call: TRBJ2-1; cdr3_nt: TGTGCCAGCAGTTTAACTGCGGGACTAGCGGGGAATGAGCAGTTCTTC; cdr3_aa: CASSLTAGLAGNEQFF
d_call: TRBD1; v_call: TRBV7-9; clone_size: many; j_call: TRBJ2-1; cdr3_nt: TGTGCCAGCAGCTGGACAGGGTCGGGCGAGCAGTTCTTC; cdr3_aa: CASSWTGSGEQFF
d_call: TRBD1; v_call: TRBV18; clone_size: many; j_call: TRBJ2-7; cdr3_nt: TGTGCCAGCAGTCTGGGACAGGGAGGCGAGCAGTACTTC; cdr3_aa: CASSLGQGGEQYF
d_call: NA; v_call: TRBV20-1; clone_size: many; j_call: TRBJ2-7; cdr3_nt: TGCAGTGCTAGAGATCGGGAGCAGGAGATCGGGTACGAGCAGTACTTC; cdr3_aa: CSARDREQEIGYEQYF
d_call: NA; v_call: TRBV4-2; clone_size: many; j_call: TRBJ2-5; cdr3_nt: TGTGCCAGCAGCCAAGAAAGACAAGAGACCCAGTACTTC; cdr3_aa: CASSQERQETQYF
d_call: TRBD2; v_call: TRBV5-1; clone_size: few; j_call: TRBJ2-3; cdr3_nt: TGCGCCACCTCGACTAGCGGGGGAATAGATACGCAGTATTTT; cdr3_aa: CATSTSGGIDTQYF
d_call: NA; v_call: TRBV2; clone_size: few; j_call: TRBJ2-3; cdr3_nt: TGTGCCAGCAGTCTAGCGTTGGGTGCAGATACGCAGTATTTT; cdr3_aa: CASSLALGADTQYF
d_call: NA; v_call: TRBV20-1; clone_size: few; j_call: TRBJ1-1; cdr3_nt: TGCAGTGCTAGTCCCACTGAAGCTTTCTTT; cdr3_aa: CSASPTEAFF
d_call: NA; v_call: TRBV15; clone_size: few; j_call: TRBJ1-4; cdr3_nt: TGTGCCACCAGCAGAATTGGGGCCGCCGGGGAAAAACTGTTTTTT; cdr3_aa: CATSRIGAAGEKLFF
d_call: NA; v_call: TRBV27; clone_size: few; j_call: TRBJ2-3; cdr3_nt: TGTGCCAGCAGACGGACAACGAGCACAGATACGCAGTATTTT; cdr3_aa: CASRRTTSTDTQYF
d_call: TRBD2; v_call: TRBV7-9; clone_size: many; j_call: TRBJ2-3; cdr3_nt: TGTGCCAGCAGCCCCCCCTCCGGACTAGCGGGGGGGTCAGATACGCAGTATTTT; cdr3_aa: CASSPPSGLAGGSDTQYF
d_call: NA; v_call: TRBV3-1; clone_size: many; j_call: TRBJ2-7; cdr3_nt: TGTGCCAGCAGCCGCTTAGAAGGGGGCTCCTACGAGCAGTACTTC; cdr3_aa: CASSRLEGGSYEQYF
d_call: NA; v_call: TRBV9; clone_size: NA; j_call: TRBJ2-7; cdr3_nt: TGTGCCAGCAGCGTAGATGCGGACAGTTACGAGCAGTACTTC; cdr3_aa: CASSVDADSYEQYF
d_call: TRBD1; v_call: TRBV25-1; clone_size: NA; j_call: TRBJ2-7; cdr3_nt: TGTGCCAGCAGTGAAGGGTGGGACAGGGCCTACGAGCAGTACTTC; cdr3_aa: CASSEGWDRAYEQYF
d_call: TRBD2; v_call: TRBV5-6; clone_size: few; j_call: TRBJ2-7; cdr3_nt: TGTGCCAGCAGCTCGACTATCACGGGAGGGTACGAGCAGTACTTC; cdr3_aa: CASSSTITGGYEQYF
d_call: NA; v_call: TRBV7-9; clone_size: few; j_call: TRBJ1-2; cdr3_nt: TGTGCCAGCAGCTTGAGGGAAGTTAACTATGGCTACACCTTC; cdr3_aa: CASSLREVNYGYTF
d_call: NA; v_call: TRBV7-2; clone_size: NA; j_call: TRBJ2-1; cdr3_nt: TGTGCCAGCAGCACCAGACAGACCCATGAGCAGTTCTTC; cdr3_aa: CASSTRQTHEQFF
d_call: NA; v_call: TRBV3-1; clone_size: many; j_call: TRBJ2-1; cdr3_nt: TGTGCCAGCAGCCAAGAGTACAATGAGCAGTTCTTC; cdr3_aa: CASSQEYNEQFF
d_call: NA; v_call: TRBV5-1; clone_size: few; j_call: TRBJ2-2; cdr3_nt: TGCGCCAGCAGCCCAGTATGGGGGACCGGGGAGCTGTCTTTT; cdr3_aa: CASSPVWGTGELSF
d_call: NA; v_call: TRBV28; clone_size: many; j_call: TRBJ2-1; cdr3_nt: TGTGCCAGCCGCCTACCCGGGGTTAATGAGCAGTTCTTC; cdr3_aa: CASRLPGVNEQFF
d_call: TRBD1; v_call: TRBV6-1; clone_size: many; j_call: TRBJ2-7; cdr3_nt: TGTGCCAGCAGTCCAGGGGGAAACCACGAGCAGTACTTC; cdr3_aa: CASSPGGNHEQYF
d_call: NA; v_call: TRBV18; clone_size: many; j_call: TRBJ2-1; cdr3_nt: TGTGCCAGCTATCGGTCCAGATACAATGAGCAGTTCTTC; cdr3_aa: CASYRSRYNEQFF
d_call: NA; v_call: TRBV7-2; clone_size: many; j_call: TRBJ2-3; cdr3_nt: TGTGCCAGCGGGGGGCTTGGCACAGATACGCAGTATTTT; cdr3_aa: CASGGLGTDTQYF
d_call: TRBD1; v_call: TRBV28; clone_size: many; j_call: TRBJ2-4; cdr3_nt: TGTGCCAGCAGTACAGTCCGGGACAGGGGGCGAAACATTCAGTACTTC; cdr3_aa: CASSTVRDRGRNIQYF
d_call: TRBD2; v_call: TRBV20-1; clone_size: many; j_call: TRBJ2-3; cdr3_nt: TGCAGTGCTCCCATCAGCGGGAGGTTGACAGATACGCAGTATTTT; cdr3_aa: CSAPISGRLTDTQYF
d_call: TRBD2; v_call: TRBV27; clone_size: NA; j_call: TRBJ2-2; cdr3_nt: TGTGCCACCCGACCGCTAGCGGCCGGGGCCGGGGAGCTGTTTTTT; cdr3_aa: CATRPLAAGAGELFF